This TCR beta chain was recorded in a study of monozygotic twins with inflammatory bowel disease. General observations from the study: Repertoire similarity did not differ between concordant and discordant twins, perhaps due to limited power.

Blood samples of roughly 2.5 ml were drawn from every donor. TCRdb reprocessed the 5' RACE reads, with one entry per CDR3 protein and no DNA. The listing records some 200,000 distinct CDR3 sequences. Note on this clonotype: What it binds is not known.

Sequences were obtained from blood. This clonotype was obtained from a human donor with ulcerative colitis or Crohn's disease, or a healthy co-twin of an affected twin (not recorded which).

CDR3 loop: CASSLGEGKYNEQFF. The J gene is TRBJ2-1, the V gene TRBV7-9; there is no DNA to check the TCRdb D call of TRBD2. This CDR3 spans 15 amino acids. Germline values: CDR1 SEHNR, CDR2 FQNEAQ (reference sequence).